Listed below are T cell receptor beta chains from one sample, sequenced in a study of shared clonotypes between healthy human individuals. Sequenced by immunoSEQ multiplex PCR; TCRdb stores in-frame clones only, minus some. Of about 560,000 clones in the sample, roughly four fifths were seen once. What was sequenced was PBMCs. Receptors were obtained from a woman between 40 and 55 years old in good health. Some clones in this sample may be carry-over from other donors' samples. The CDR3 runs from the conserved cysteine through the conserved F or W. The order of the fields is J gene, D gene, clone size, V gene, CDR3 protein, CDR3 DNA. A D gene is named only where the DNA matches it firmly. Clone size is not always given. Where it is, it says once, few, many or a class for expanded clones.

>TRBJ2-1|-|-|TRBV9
CASRFGGAANEQFF
TGTGCCAGCAGGTTCGGAGGGGCGGCCAATGAGCAGTTCTTC
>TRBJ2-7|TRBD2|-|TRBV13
CASSSWNSGYEQYF
TGTGCCAGCAGCTCCTGGAATAGCGGGTACGAGCAGTACTTC
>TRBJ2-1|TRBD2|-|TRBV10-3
CAISETSGNHNEQFF
TGTGCCATCAGCGAGACTAGCGGGAACCACAATGAGCAGTTCTTC
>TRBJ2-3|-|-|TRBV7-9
CASTPGLVTDTQYF
TGTGCCAGTACCCCAGGACTCGTCACAGATACGCAGTATTTT
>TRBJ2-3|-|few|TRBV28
CASSLLLDTDTQYF
TGTGCCAGCAGCCTACTGCTGGATACAGATACGCAGTATTTT
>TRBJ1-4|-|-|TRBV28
CASSLGQTTNEKLFF
TGTGCCAGCAGTCTAGGACAGACAACTAATGAAAAACTGTTTTTT
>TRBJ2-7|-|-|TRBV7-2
CASSLAGQNYEQYF
TGTGCCAGCAGCTTAGCTGGTCAGAACTACGAGCAGTACTTC
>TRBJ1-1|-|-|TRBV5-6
CASSLDWNTEAFF
TGTGCCAGCAGCTTGGACTGGAACACTGAAGCTTTCTTT
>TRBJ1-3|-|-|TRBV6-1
CASSDWSSSGNTIYF
TGTGCCAGCAGTGATTGGAGCTCCTCTGGAAACACCATATATTTT
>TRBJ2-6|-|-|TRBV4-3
CASSQVGTESGANVLTF
TGCGCCAGCAGCCAAGTAGGGACCGAATCTGGGGCCAACGTCCTGACTTTC
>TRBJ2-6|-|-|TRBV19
CASRDGQGEGSGANVLTF
TGTGCCAGTCGGGACGGGCAGGGAGAAGGCTCTGGGGCCAACGTCCTGACTTTC
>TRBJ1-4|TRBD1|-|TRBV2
CASTTDRANEKLFF
TGTGCCAGCACGACGGACAGGGCTAATGAAAAACTGTTTTTT
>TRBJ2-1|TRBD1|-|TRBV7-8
CASSIGTDYNEQFF
TGTGCCAGCAGCATCGGGACAGATTACAATGAGCAGTTCTTC
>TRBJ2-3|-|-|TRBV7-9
CASSLLGTDTQYF
TGTGCCAGCAGCTTACTAGGAACGGATACGCAGTATTTT
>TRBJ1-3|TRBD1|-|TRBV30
CAWRTQGAAGNTIYF
TGTGCCTGGAGAACACAGGGGGCGGCTGGAAACACCATATATTTT
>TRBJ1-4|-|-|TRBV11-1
CASSRARNEKLFF
TGTGCCAGCAGCAGGGCGCGGAATGAAAAACTGTTTTTT
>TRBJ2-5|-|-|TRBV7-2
CASSQRTAQETQYF
TGTGCCAGCAGCCAACGGACAGCTCAAGAGACCCAGTACTTC
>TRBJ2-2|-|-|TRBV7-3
CASSLSGVNTGELFF
TGTGCCAGCAGCTTAAGTGGGGTGAACACCGGGGAGCTGTTTTTT
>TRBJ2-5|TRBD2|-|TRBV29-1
CSVVGTSGSWGETQYF
TGCAGCGTTGTAGGGACTAGCGGGAGCTGGGGGGAGACCCAGTACTTC
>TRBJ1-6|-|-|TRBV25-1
CASNHDRWNSPLHF
TGTGCCAGCAACCACGACCGCTGGAATTCACCCCTCCACTTT
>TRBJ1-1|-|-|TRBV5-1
CASSLDIQGSTEAFF
TGCGCCAGCAGCTTGGATATCCAGGGGTCCACTGAAGCTTTCTTT
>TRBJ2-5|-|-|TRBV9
CASSVGGAAETQYF
TGTGCCAGCAGCGTAGGAGGGGCGGCTGAGACCCAGTACTTC
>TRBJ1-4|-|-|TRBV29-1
CSVDIGAQGEKLFF
TGCAGCGTTGATATAGGGGCGCAGGGTGAAAAACTGTTTTTT
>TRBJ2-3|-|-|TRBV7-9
CASTPSGQSTDTQYF
TGTGCCAGCACCCCGTCCGGACAAAGCACAGATACGCAGTATTTT
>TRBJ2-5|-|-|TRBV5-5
CASSGVGARETQYF
TGTGCCAGCAGCGGGGTGGGGGCCCGGGAGACCCAGTACTTC
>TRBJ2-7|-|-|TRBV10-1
CASSGWEGGYEQYF
TGCGCCAGCAGTGGTTGGGAAGGGGGCTACGAGCAGTACTTC
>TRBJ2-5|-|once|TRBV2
CASKSVQETQYF
TGTGCTAGCAAAAGCGTACAAGAGACCCAGTACTTC
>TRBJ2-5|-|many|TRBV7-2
CASSLVLQETQYF
TGTGCCAGCAGCTTAGTGCTCCAAGAGACCCAGTACTTC
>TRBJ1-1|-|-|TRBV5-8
CASSLGLEAFF
TGTGCCAGCAGCTTGGGTCTTGAAGCTTTCTTT
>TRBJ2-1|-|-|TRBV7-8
CASSPGRAFPRNEQFF
TGTGCCAGCAGCCCAGGCAGGGCCTTCCCCCGGAATGAGCAGTTCTTC